This T cell receptor (beta chain) was captured in a study of T cells in Graves' hyperthyroidism and ophthalmopathy (dated by TCRdb to about 2019). A note on the overall study: Peripheral blood samples were taken at the time of initial diagnosis, prior to any treatment. In addition, the study compared T-cell repertoires in thyroid tissue and in blood from roughly six Graves' hyperthyroidism patients. The roughly 100 discovery patients were randomly split 7:3 into training and test sets. Whether ophthalmopathy could be predicted prospectively was tested in an independent validation cohort made up of about 20 hyperthyroidism patients plus 17 patients who later progressed to ophthalmopathy. To identify TCR V-J signatures that set the groups apart, the researchers used a discovery cohort of 100 patients, made up of around 42 with Graves' ophthalmopathy and about 55 with stable Graves' hyperthyroidism. Following sampling, methimazole starting at 30 mg daily was given to hyperthyroidism patients, and high-dose intravenous methylprednisolone was given to ophthalmopathy patients. TCR Vbeta CDR3 sequencing of 130 to 150 peripheral blood samples (under 45 ophthalmopathy, around 80 hyperthyroidism and around 17 progressor patients) is reported in the paper.

The sample holds many counts of this clonotype. The specificity of this receptor is unknown. No much larger clonotype is one base removed from it; base qualities were not supplied. From the cysteine through the phenylalanine, the CDR3 covers 16 amino acids. The sequence is cut down to CDR3 DNA, 48 bases in frame from base 1. From the germline V gene, CDR1 is SGHRS and CDR2 is YFSETQ. Trimming accounts for 4 bases at V and 2 bases at J, while the number of junction bases matched to no gene is 8. Stable Graves' hyperthyroidism was defined as no progression to ophthalmopathy during 18 months of follow-up. The hyperthyroidism patients were between 18 and 65 years old and newly diagnosed, with a disease duration of less than 2 months. Any patient with an uncontrolled infection, another autoimmune disease, pregnancy or lactation was excluded. Diagnoses were established on the basis of clinical symptoms, serum thyroxine and TRAb, thyroid ultrasound, and orbital computed tomography. PBMCs were isolated from approximately 10 ml of fresh peripheral blood by Ficoll-Paque density gradient centrifugation. Trizol reagent was used to extract total RNA, and RNA quality was then checked on an Agilent 2100 Bioanalyzer.

Amplification of TCR beta CDR3 regions was carried out from RNA transcripts. For the first round of RT-PCR on the TCR CDR3, the HTBI primer set was used together with the Qiagen OneStep RT-PCR kit. Libraries were constructed in a second round of multiplex PCR, after which size selection and purification were performed. Sequencing of the libraries was done on an Illumina HiSeq2000 using paired-end 100 bp reads. Concerning the study's data processing: SOAPnuke was used to process the raw data, removing reads that contained adapters or uncalled bases, had a mean Phred below 15, or lacked an exact match to the constant primer or identifier. High-quality paired reads were merged using COPE v1.2.5, and each unique nucleotide sequence was defined as a clonotype. Clonotypes were aligned to IMGT TRBV, TRBD and TRBJ reference segments using MiTCR v1.1. Analysis was restricted to V-J combinations with a frequency above 0.0001, which covered roughly 99% of repertoires. A TCS score was defined as the ratio of F50 (clonal expansion) to E x V (chaos), with BLOSUM62-based TCRdist applied between CDR3 peptides within each V-J. Welch's t-statistics and random forest reduced roughly 500 V-J features to 13, which were used in a naive Bayes classifier (R e1071). TCRdb reworked the public reads: Q25 trimming with fastp, MiXCR clone assembly, productive beta chains retained. Entries that share a CDR3 protein sequence are merged under the most common genes and DNA. V and J calls and clone size were set by TCRdb, not the authors. The sample records approximately 300,000 distinct CDR3 sequences, 15% to 20% of which are singletons. Around 34% of the sample is in the top ten clones.

Study-level results and caveats: No statistical method was used to fix the sample size in advance, and group allocation was not hidden from the investigators. Most expanded thyroid clonotypes (frequency above 0.001) were also detected in blood, a finding suggesting that blood repertoires may reflect thyroid immune responses. Ophthalmopathy was separated from stable hyperthyroidism by a 13 V-J signature model, with approximately 89% sensitivity and roughly 81% specificity obtained in cross-validation and 80%/75% obtained in testing. During validation, the model predicted progression to ophthalmopathy a median of approximately six months ahead of onset, with roughly 65% sensitivity and 72.22% specificity.

Specimen: blood. The rearrangement combines TRBV5-1 with TRBJ1-5, and 8 bases in between align with TRBD1. The clonotype comes from a man aged 30-40 years with Graves' hyperthyroidism. The CDR3 has the sequence CASSPGTGGGNQPQHF. The sequence in DNA is TGCGCCAGCAGCCCCGGGACAGGTGGAGGCAATCAGCCCCAGCATTTT.